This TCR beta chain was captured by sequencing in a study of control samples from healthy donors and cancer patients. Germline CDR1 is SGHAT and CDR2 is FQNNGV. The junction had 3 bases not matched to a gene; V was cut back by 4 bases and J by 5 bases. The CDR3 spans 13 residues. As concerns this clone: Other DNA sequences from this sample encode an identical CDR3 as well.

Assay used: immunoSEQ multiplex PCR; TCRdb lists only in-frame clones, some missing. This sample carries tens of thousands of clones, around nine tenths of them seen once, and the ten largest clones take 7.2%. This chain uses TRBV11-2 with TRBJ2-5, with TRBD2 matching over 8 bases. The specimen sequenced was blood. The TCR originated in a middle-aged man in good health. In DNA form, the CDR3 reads TGTGCCAGCAGCTCGGGACTAGGGGAGACCCAGTACTTC. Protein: CASSSGLGETQYF.